This section outlines one T cell receptor beta chain sequence together with its context. The data were obtained in a study of blood T cell repertoires in COVID-19. Whole-study context: Samples representing acute and convalescent COVID-19 were sourced from the United States, Italy and Spain. Sources were T cells, B-cell-depleted T cells, or PBMCs; the material itself was cDNA or gDNA.

The CDR3 runs to 15 residues. Germline assignment: CDR1 LNHDA and CDR2 SQIVND (reference sequence). Trimming shortened V by 1 base and J by 5 bases, and 12 bases separated the two germline ends. As handled by the study authors: Reference gene primer amplification in the assay estimated nucleated cell counts. Libraries were prepared by immunoSEQ multiplex PCR; TCRdb keeps only in-frame clonotypes and omits some of them. The V and J calls and clone size are taken from that table; D and trimming were inferred from the DNA. The sample lists around 100,000 clones; about 81% were seen once. The TCR originated in a woman aged 55-69 years with acute or convalescent COVID-19. The chain recombines TRBV19 with TRBJ2-1, with D maybe TRBD2 (5 bases). Sequences were obtained from peripheral blood. The CDR3 spells CASSIGFERHNEQFF. CDR3 DNA sequence: TGTGCCAGTAGTATAGGTTTTGAGCGGCACAATGAGCAGTTCTTC.